This TCR beta chain was sequenced for a study of blood T cell repertoires in COVID-19. Across the whole study: The United States, Italy and Spain were the sources of the acute and convalescent COVID-19 samples. PBMCs, B-cell-depleted T cells, or T cells provided the cDNA or gDNA that made up the material.

The V gene lost 6 bases and the J gene lost 5 bases, with 17 bases spanning the gap. Per germline, CDR1 SQVTM and CDR2 ANQGSEA. The CDR3 has 14 residues. Study processing details: By means of reference gene primer amplification, nucleated cell counts were estimated. Sequenced by immunoSEQ multiplex PCR; TCRdb stores in-frame clones only, minus some. V, J and clone size were drawn from that table, and D and trimming were deduced from the DNA. The sample consists of fewer than 90,000 clones, 85% to 90% of them appearing once. The specimen was peripheral blood. The receptor comes from a woman over 75 with active COVID-19. This chain links TRBV29-1 with TRBJ2-1; perhaps TRBD2 as D (5 bases). The DNA for the CDR3 is TGCAGCGTACCGACTACCCACTTAGACAATGAGCAGTTCTTC. This encodes CSVPTTHLDNEQFF.